This is a list of T cell receptor beta chains from one sample in a study of shared clonotypes between healthy human individuals. The data were produced by immunoSEQ multiplex PCR, yet TCRdb's version contains in-frame clones alone and is incomplete. The table records around 2.3 million clones, approximately 94% of them present only once. The material sequenced was naive CD4+ T cells sorted from blood. These TCRs come from a man between 18 and 35 years old in good health. Both conserved end residues are part of each CDR3. A D gene is named only where the DNA matches it firmly. Clone size is shown for a subset of rows, as once, few, many or a class of expanded clone.

v_gene	j_gene	d_gene	abundance	CDR3nt	CDR3aa
TRBV4-1	TRBJ2-7	.	.	TGCGCCAGCAGCCAAGAATTCGCAGATTATACCTACGAGCAGTACTTC	CASSQEFADYTYEQYF
TRBV5-1	TRBJ1-2	TRBD1	once	TGCGCCAGCAGCCAAGGGACAGGGGGAGGCTACACCTTC	CASSQGTGGGYTF
TRBV6-7	TRBJ2-3	.	.	TGTGCCAGCAGCTATAATGGAGATACGCAGTATTTT	CASSYNGDTQYF
TRBV30	TRBJ2-2	TRBD2	.	TGTGCCTGGAGGAGACTAGCGGGGGGTTCCGGGGAGCTGTTTTTT	CAWRRLAGGSGELFF
TRBV29-1	TRBJ2-7	.	.	TGCAGCGTTTCGGCTTCCAGCTCCTACGAGCAGTACTTC	CSVSASSSYEQYF
TRBV7-6	TRBJ1-1	.	.	TGTGCCAGCAGTTCCGCCGGGACACCCCGTGGGTTCACTGAAGCTTTCTTT	CASSSAGTPRGFTEAFF
TRBV5-1	TRBJ2-1	.	once	TGCGCCAGCAGCCCCGCGGCGGGGATCTCCTACAATGAGCAGTTCTTC	CASSPAAGISYNEQFF
TRBV19	TRBJ1-1	TRBD1	once	TGTGCCAGTAGTAGCCGACAGGGTGAAGCTTTCTTT	CASSSRQGEAFF
TRBV10-3	TRBJ1-4	.	.	TGTGCCACTAACCTTGGCGGTAATGAAAAACTGTTTTTT	CATNLGGNEKLFF
TRBV6-5	TRBJ2-7	.	once	TGTGCCAGCACTCCAACGGGAGTCCTGGCCTACGAGCAGTACTTC	CASTPTGVLAYEQYF
TRBV11-2	TRBJ2-2	TRBD2	.	TGTGCCAGCAGCTCAACCGGGACTAGCGGGGCCCACACCGGGGAGCTGTTTTTT	CASSSTGTSGAHTGELFF
TRBV5-5	TRBJ2-7	.	.	TGTGCCAGCAGCATCGCACAGACCTACGAGCAGTACTTC	CASSIAQTYEQYF
TRBV18	TRBJ2-3	.	.	TGTGCCAGCTCACCACCGTCCGGGGCAGATACGCAGTATTTT	CASSPPSGADTQYF
TRBV5-4	TRBJ1-5	.	.	TGTGCCAGCAGTTTCGGACCCTGGCGCAATCAGCCCCAGCATTTT	CASSFGPWRNQPQHF
TRBV10-2	TRBJ1-6	.	.	TGCGCCAGCAGTGAATTGTCAGTTGGACTAAGCTCCTATAATTCACCCCTCCACTTT	CASSELSVGLSSYNSPLHF
TRBV30	TRBJ2-1	.	.	TGTGCCTGGAGTGTAGGCAGGAGCTCCTACAATGAGCAGTTCTTC	CAWSVGRSSYNEQFF
TRBV5-1	TRBJ2-7	.	once	TGCGCCAGCAGCCCGGGACAACGCGAGCAGTACTTC	CASSPGQREQYF
TRBV7-9	TRBJ1-6	.	once	TGTGCCAGCAGCTTAGTTTCCTCACCCCTCCACTTT	CASSLVSSPLHF
TRBV4-1	TRBJ2-7	TRBD2	.	TGCGCCAGCAGCCAAGATCGGCCTACTAGCGGGAGGGAAGAGCAGTACTTC	CASSQDRPTSGREEQYF
TRBV9	TRBJ2-7	TRBD1	.	TGTGCCAGCAGCGTCGGGGACAGCCGCTACGAGCAGTACTTC	CASSVGDSRYEQYF
TRBV9	TRBJ2-7	TRBD1	.	TGTGCCAGCAGCGGATGGGACAGGGGGAATGAGCAGTACTTC	CASSGWDRGNEQYF
TRBV2	TRBJ2-3	TRBD2	.	TGTGCCAGCAGTATACTAGCGGGGCAGAGCACAGATACGCAGTATTTT	CASSILAGQSTDTQYF
TRBV7-9	TRBJ1-5	TRBD1	.	TGTGCCAGCAGCTTAGCGGGACAGGGTAGACAGCCCCAGCATTTT	CASSLAGQGRQPQHF
TRBV28	TRBJ1-5	.	.	TGTGCCAGCAGTAGTCAGACGGGACTGCCTGGGCCCCAGCATTTT	CASSSQTGLPGPQHF
TRBV18	TRBJ2-7	TRBD1	.	TGTGCCAGCTCACCACCTAACCTGGGACAGGGGCAGTACGAGCAGTACTTC	CASSPPNLGQGQYEQYF
TRBV10-3	TRBJ2-3	.	once	TGTGCCATCAGTGACTCGGACTATACGCAGTATTTT	CAISDSDYTQYF
TRBV4-3	TRBJ1-1	TRBD1	.	TGCGCCAGCAGCCAACTTTCGACAGGGGACACTGAAGCTTTCTTT	CASSQLSTGDTEAFF
TRBV18	TRBJ1-4	.	.	TGTGCCAGCTCACCACAACGCGGCGAAAAACTGTTTTTT	CASSPQRGEKLFF
TRBV9	TRBJ2-5	TRBD2	.	TGTGCCAGCAGCGTAGGTAGCGGGGTCCCAGAGACCCAGTACTTC	CASSVGSGVPETQYF
TRBV2	TRBJ2-7	TRBD2	.	TGTGCCAGCGGCCTAGGTAGCGGGGGAGTCTACGAGCAGTACTTC	CASGLGSGGVYEQYF
TRBV7-6	TRBJ1-4	TRBD1	.	TGTGCCAGCAGCTGGGGACAGGGTGGGGAAAAACTGTTTTTT	CASSWGQGGEKLFF
TRBV6-5	TRBJ2-7	TRBD2	.	TGTGCCAGCAGTCGTAGCGGGAGCTCCTACGAGCAGTACTTC	CASSRSGSSYEQYF
TRBV5-1	TRBJ2-7	.	.	TGCGCCACCGTAGACGGATCCTCCTACGAGCAGTACTTC	CATVDGSSYEQYF
TRBV7-8	TRBJ2-3	TRBD2	.	TGTGCCAGCAGTATTAGCGGGTACGGGGGGGATACGCAGTATTTT	CASSISGYGGDTQYF
TRBV5-6	TRBJ2-3	TRBD2	.	TGTGCCAGCAGCTTGGGTAGCGGGAGGGCCCCAGATACGCAGTATTTT	CASSLGSGRAPDTQYF
TRBV4-1	TRBJ2-5	TRBD1	.	TGCGCCAGCAGCCAAGCTATCCAGGGGGCGCTTGAGACCCAGTACTTC	CASSQAIQGALETQYF
TRBV30	TRBJ1-1	.	.	TGTGCCTGGAGTGATTACATCGGGAGGGGGAACACTGAAGCTTTCTTT	CAWSDYIGRGNTEAFF
TRBV28	TRBJ1-5	.	.	TGTGCCAGCCGTAAGGGGGGGACTCTTGAACAGCCCCAGCATTTT	CASRKGGTLEQPQHF
TRBV28	TRBJ2-6	.	.	TGTGCCAGCAGTCCCTTTTTGGGGTCGTCTGGGGCCAACGTCCTGACTTTC	CASSPFLGSSGANVLTF
TRBV29-1	TRBJ1-1	.	once	TGCAGCGTTGCCCGGAGAGGGCAGGTAGACACTGAAGCTTTCTTT	CSVARRGQVDTEAFF
TRBV21-1	TRBJ1-4	.	.	TGTGCCAGCAGCCCCCAGAAGGGGGGAGTAAGGAGAACTAATGAAAAACTGTTTTTT	CASSPQKGGVRRTNEKLFF
TRBV2	TRBJ2-2	TRBD2	.	TGTGCCAGCAGCTCTCGACTAGCGGTGGGGTCCGGGGAGCTGTTTTTT	CASSSRLAVGSGELFF
TRBV7-2	TRBJ2-1	.	.	TGTGCCAGCAGCCGCCTAGGTGCAGAGCAGTTCTTC	CASSRLGAEQFF
TRBV9	TRBJ2-2	.	.	TGTGCCAGCAGCCCCCCGGGGACACTCACCGGGGAGCTGTTTTTT	CASSPPGTLTGELFF
TRBV11-3	TRBJ1-1	.	.	TGTGCCAGCAGCTTCTCCTCGTTCACTGAAGCTTTCTTT	CASSFSSFTEAFF
TRBV28	TRBJ2-1	.	.	TGTGCCAGCAGTGGTGGCTCCTACAATGAGCAGTTCTTC	CASSGGSYNEQFF
TRBV5-1	TRBJ2-7	.	.	TGCGCCAGCAGCATGTATACCTACGAGCAGTACTTC	CASSMYTYEQYF
TRBV30	TRBJ2-7	TRBD1	.	TGTGCCTGGTCACGACAGGGGGCTTTCGAGCAGTACTTC	CAWSRQGAFEQYF
TRBV29-1	TRBJ2-1	.	.	TGCAGCGTTGTAAGGACTTACCCCAGAAATGAGCAGTTCTTC	CSVVRTYPRNEQFF